The clone carrying this T cell receptor (beta chain) is classed as medium-sized. The antigen is not known. This entry comes from a study of T cell clones after liver transplantation. Overall study: Three of eight recipients were HCV-positive; others had non-autoimmune, non-viral indications. Blood was drawn pre-transplant, before withdrawal, and after full or failed withdrawal. Patients counted as tolerant after at least one year off all immunosuppression, enzymes not exceeding twice normal. Findings of the study overall: In most of the 8 subjects, circulating graft-donor-reactive CD4 TCRbeta sequences fell significantly after transplant.

Unmatched junction bases numbered 10, after V lost 4 bases and J lost 7 bases. The CDR3 consists of 14 residues. CDR1 SGHRS and CDR2 YFSETQ come from the germline V gene. TCRdb's copy holds only in-frame clones and misses some; the assay was immunoSEQ multiplex PCR. In the table there are over 50,000 clones, around 84% of which are singletons. This sample comprised CD4+ T cells from blood, obtained before liver transplant. V is TRBV5-1 and J is TRBJ1-2; 7 bases align to TRBD1. This receptor was taken from a human donor who received a liver transplant. The CDR3, as DNA: TGCGCCAGCAGCCCTGAAACAGGGGCAGGTGGCTACACCTTC. Translated, it gives CASSPETGAGGYTF. Combining the CDR3 with reference TRBV5-1 and TRBJ1-2 gives the whole variable domain KAGVTQTPRYLIKTRGQQVTLSCSPISGHRSVSWYQQTPGQGLQFLFEYFSETQRNKGNFPGRFSGRQFSNSRSEMNVSTLELGDSALYLCASSPETGAGGYTFGSGTRLTVV.